This T cell receptor beta chain was recovered during a study of response to subunit inactivated influenza vaccine. Each CDR3 protein gets one entry after TCRdb re-called the RT-PCR reads with MiXCR. The data hold fewer than 700,000 distinct CDR3 sequences, with 10% to 15% observed a single time. The sample holds a few counts of this clonotype. Its antigen is currently unknown. The CDR3 length is 13 residues. Trimming cost V 5 bases and J 1 base, with 11 bases left between them. Per the germline V gene, CDR1 is SQVTM and CDR2 is ANQGSEA. Study outcomes and limitations: Authors suggested few new T cells are recruited by each seasonal influenza vaccination.

The sample was PBMCs from blood, taken 35 to 45 days after vaccination. This clonotype originated in a man in his fifties who received an inactivated influenza vaccine. V is TRBV29-1 and J is TRBJ1-2; D may be TRBD1 (6 bases). This chain's CDR3 is CSVIGQLNYGYTF. The CDR3 DNA sequence: TGCAGCGTTATCGGACAGCTTAACTATGGCTACACCTTC. The full variable domain, with the rest looked up from reference TRBV29-1 and TRBJ1-2, is SAVISQKPSRDICQRGTSLTIQCQVDSQVTMMFWYRQQPGQSLTLIATANQGSEATYESGFVIDKFPISRPNLTFSTLTVSNMSPEDSSIYLCSVIGQLNYGYTFGSGTRLTVV.